The 15 T cell receptor beta chains below were found in one sample sequenced in a study of human T cells and chemical hapten exposure. TCRdb passed the RACE reads through MiXCR, listing each CDR3 protein once. This sample has approximately 90,000 distinct CDR3 sequences, with 8% to 11% found just once. Sample time point: patch test 1, 2 weeks after DPC sensitization. Indicated treatment: therapeutic diphenylcyclopropenone sensitization with weekly scalp DPC. Sequencing was performed on whole blood, taken in connection with sensitization to the hapten diphenylcyclopropenone (DPC). The source is a man aged 35 to 55 with alopecia areata. Some clones in this sample may be carry-over from other donors' samples.

This clonotype has at least ten counts. The rearrangement joins TRBV10-3 to TRBJ1-4; TRBD1 matches at 7 bases. V lost 6 bases, J lost 5 bases, and 6 bases stayed unmatched. The CDR3 spans 14 residues. CDR1 and CDR2 from the germline V gene are ENHRY and SYGVKD. The CDR3 coding sequence is TGTGCCATCAGGGGGACAGCGAAAAATGAAAAACTGTTTTTT. It yields the protein CAIRGTAKNEKLFF.

The chain uses TRBV29-1 and TRBJ2-1; perhaps TRBD1 as D (6 bases). Germline V gives CDR1 SQVTM, CDR2 ANQGSEA. The CDR3 extends over 12 amino acids. Trimming removed 6 bases at V and 3 bases at J, with 9 bases between. CDR3 bases: TGCAGCGTCGGACAGAGCTACAATGAGCAGTTCTTC. Its translation: CSVGQSYNEQFF.

This clonotype was detected ten times or more. The junction departs from germline at one end; a sequencing error may be responsible. The chain uses TRBV7-9 and TRBJ2-1; D remains unclear. Germline V gene sequence: CDR1 SEHNR, CDR2 FQNEAQ (reference sequence). The CDR3 spans 8 residues. The chain's CDR3 is CASSLTLF. CDR3 in DNA: TGTGCCAGCAGCTTAACGCTTTTC. Variable domain in full (rest from reference TRBV7-9 and TRBJ2-1): DTGVSQNPRHKITKRGQNVTFRCDPISEHNRLYWYRQTLGQGPEFLTYFQNEAQLEKSRLLSDRFSAERPKGSFSTLEIQRTEQGDSAMYLCASSLTLFGPGTRLTVL.

A note on this clonotype: A read error may account for a junction end that differs from germline. The rearrangement uses TRBV28 and TRBJ2-3; 10 nucleotides align to TRBD2. Germline loops: CDR1 MDHEN, CDR2 SYDVKM. This CDR3 comprises 19 residues. The CDR3 bases are TGTGCCAACAGTTTATCAACTAGCGGGATACACTCTAGCACAGATACGCAGTATTTT. It is translated as CANSLSTSGIHSSTDTQYF.

There are many counts of this clonotype. The chain carries TRBV7-6 and TRBJ1-2; D perhaps matches TRBD1 (5 bases). CDR1 is SGHVS, CDR2 FNYEAQ, per germline. The CDR3 sequence is 12 residues long. Trimming cost V 5 bases and J 4 bases, with 8 bases left between them. CDR3 amino acids: CASSQGTYGYTF. Here the CDR3 DNA reads TGTGCCAGCAGCCAAGGGACCTATGGCTACACCTTC. The full variable domain, its missing parts supplied by reference TRBV7-6 and TRBJ1-2, is GAGVSQSPRYKVTKRGQDVALRCDPISGHVSLYWYRQALGQGPEFLTYFNYEAQQDKSGLPNDRFSAERPEGSISTLTIQRTEQRDSAMYRCASSQGTYGYTFGSGTRLTVV.

This clonotype was counted a few times. This chain connects TRBV7-9 to TRBJ2-5; D uncertain. Trimming took 4 bases from V and 0 from J, leaving 9 bases between them. Germline V gene sequence: CDR1 SEHNR, CDR2 FQNEAQ (reference sequence). This CDR3 has 14 amino acids. CDR3 amino acids: CASSYDRNQETQYF. As DNA, the CDR3 is TGTGCCAGCAGCTATGACCGCAACCAAGAGACCCAGTACTTC.

With regard to this clonotype: A much larger clone lies a single base off, so this may be a read error. Here the CDR3 DNA reads TGTGCCAGCACCATCCTCTCGAAGGGCACAGATACGCAGTATTTT. This gives the protein CASTILSKGTDTQYF. This sequence joins TRBV7-2 and TRBJ2-3; D not certain. Trimming shortened V by 7 bases and J by 1 base, and 15 bases separated the two germline ends. This CDR3 has 15 amino acids. Germline CDR1 reads SGHTA; CDR2 reads FQGNSA.

Concerning this clonotype itself: Just one base apart from a much larger clone, this may be a read error. The chain links TRBV28 to TRBJ1-5; no reliable D call. Per the germline V gene, CDR1 is MDHEN and CDR2 is SYDVKM. The CDR3 runs 13 residues. The CDR3 region is CASTRWGGQPQNF. CDR3 nucleotide sequence: TGTGCCAGCACCAGATGGGGAGGTCAGCCCCAGAATTTT.

This clonotype was picked up a small number of times. This chain connects TRBV7-9 to TRBJ2-7, with D perhaps assigned TRBD1 or TRBD2 (6 bases each). Trimming stripped 6 bases from V and 2 bases from J, with 20 bases between. CDR3 length: 16 amino acids. Germline lookup yields CDR1 SEHNR and CDR2 FQNEAQ (reference sequence). Here the CDR3 reads CASSYFGGPKPYEQYV. CDR3 bases: TGTGCCAGCAGTTACTTTGGGGGGCCCAAACCCTACGAGCAGTACGTC.

V and J are TRBV7-2 and TRBJ1-4; TRBD1 is a possible D gene (5 bases). The ends were cut back, 5 bases at V and 5 bases at J, with 12 bases in the middle. This CDR3 has 14 amino acids. Per germline, CDR1 SGHTA and CDR2 FQGNSA. The CDR3 DNA is TGTGCCAGCAGCAGTGGGGGGGGAAATGAAAAACTGTTTTTT. Translation gives CASSSGGGNEKLFF.

This clonotype was counted a few times. This sequence joins TRBV11-2 and TRBJ2-4, with 12 positions matching TRBD2. The germline V gene encodes CDR1 SGHAT and CDR2 FQNNGV. The CDR3 has 17 amino acids. J gave up 5 bases and V 1 base, and 6 bases lay outside the gene matches. CDR3 sequence (DNA): TGTGCCAGCAGCTTAGGTCTAGCGGGAGGGGGGCAAAACATTCAGTACTTC. Protein product: CASSLGLAGGGQNIQYF.

The rearrangement joins TRBV7-6 to TRBJ2-1, with a tentative D call TRBD1 (6 bases). The CDR3 contains 17 residues. CDR1 is SGHVS, CDR2 FNYEAQ, per germline. Trimming took off 1 base at V and 3 bases at J, with 16 bases between the two ends. The CDR3 reads CASSLEARTVFYNEQFF. The CDR3 nucleotides are TGTGCCAGCAGCTTAGAGGCCCGGACAGTCTTCTACAATGAGCAGTTCTTC.

The table lists this clonotype with many counts. The V gene is TRBV29-1, the J gene TRBJ2-3; 10 positions match TRBD1. The CDR3 length is 16 residues. Germline V gene sequence: CDR1 SQVTM, CDR2 ANQGSEA. After removal of 0 bases from V and 1 base from J, the junction contained 4 bases not matched to a gene. This chain's CDR3 is CSVEELGTGGTDTQYF. CDR3 DNA: TGCAGCGTTGAAGAACTGGGGACAGGGGGCACAGATACGCAGTATTTT.

This clonotype was seen more than once but under ten times. The chain joins TRBV5-1 to TRBJ2-5; D is unclear. The CDR3 has 14 amino acids. Trimming left V 0 bases short and J 2 bases short, with 8 bases between. Germline V gene sequence: CDR1 SGHRS, CDR2 YFSETQ. CDR3 residues: CASSLVAAQETQYF. For the CDR3, the DNA is TGCGCCAGCAGCTTGGTGGCAGCACAAGAGACCCAGTACTTC.

The V call is TRBV27, the J call TRBJ2-7, with TRBD1 identical over 7 bases. Germline V gene data show CDR1 as MNHEY and CDR2 as SMNVEV (reference sequence). Losses at the gene ends were 6 bases for V and 3 bases for J; bases not matched to a gene: 11. This CDR3 is 15 amino acids long. CDR3 bases: TGTGCCAGCAGCCGAAAGAGACAGGGAAGCTACGAGCAGTACTTC. Amino acids: CASSRKRQGSYEQYF.